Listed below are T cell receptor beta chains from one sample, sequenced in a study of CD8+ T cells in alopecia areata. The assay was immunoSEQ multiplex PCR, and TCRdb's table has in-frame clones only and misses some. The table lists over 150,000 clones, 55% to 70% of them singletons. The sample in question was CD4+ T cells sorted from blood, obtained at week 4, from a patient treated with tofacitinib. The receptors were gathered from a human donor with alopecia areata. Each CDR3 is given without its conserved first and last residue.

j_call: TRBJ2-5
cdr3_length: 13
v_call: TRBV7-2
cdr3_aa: ASSQDRGLVETQY

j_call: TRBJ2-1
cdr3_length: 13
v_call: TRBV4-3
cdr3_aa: ASSQEGLGSKEQF

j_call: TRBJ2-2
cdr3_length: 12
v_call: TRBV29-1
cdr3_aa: SVVQGTYTGELF

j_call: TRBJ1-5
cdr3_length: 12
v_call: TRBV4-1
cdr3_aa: ASSQGPAIMAQH

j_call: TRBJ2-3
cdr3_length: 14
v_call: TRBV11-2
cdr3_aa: ASSRVEGYSTDTQY

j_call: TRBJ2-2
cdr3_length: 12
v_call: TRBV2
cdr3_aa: ASSEARGPGELF

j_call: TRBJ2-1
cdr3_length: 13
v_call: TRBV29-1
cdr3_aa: SVDPSGTSLNEQF

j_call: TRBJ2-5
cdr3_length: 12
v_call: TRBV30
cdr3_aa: AWSAPGIQETQY

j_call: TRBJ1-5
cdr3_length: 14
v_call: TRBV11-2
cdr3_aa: ASSLGLRGGNQPQH

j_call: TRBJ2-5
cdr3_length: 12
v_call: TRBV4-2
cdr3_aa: ASSQIAGGGTQY

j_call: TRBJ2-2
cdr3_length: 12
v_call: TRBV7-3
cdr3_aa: ASRPAANTGELF

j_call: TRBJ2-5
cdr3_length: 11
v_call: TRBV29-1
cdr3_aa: SGNEGERETQY

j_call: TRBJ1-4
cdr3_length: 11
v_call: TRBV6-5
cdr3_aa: ASSRTGNEKLF

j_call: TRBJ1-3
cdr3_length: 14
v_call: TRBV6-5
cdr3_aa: ASSYTTQGSGNTIY

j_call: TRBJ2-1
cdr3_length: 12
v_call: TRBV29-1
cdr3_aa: SGGSAGLYNEQF

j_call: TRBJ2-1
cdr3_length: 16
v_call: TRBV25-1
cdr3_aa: ASSVPGLAGGAYNEQF

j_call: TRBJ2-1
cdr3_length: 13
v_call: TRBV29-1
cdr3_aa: SVQPTPGLAGEQF